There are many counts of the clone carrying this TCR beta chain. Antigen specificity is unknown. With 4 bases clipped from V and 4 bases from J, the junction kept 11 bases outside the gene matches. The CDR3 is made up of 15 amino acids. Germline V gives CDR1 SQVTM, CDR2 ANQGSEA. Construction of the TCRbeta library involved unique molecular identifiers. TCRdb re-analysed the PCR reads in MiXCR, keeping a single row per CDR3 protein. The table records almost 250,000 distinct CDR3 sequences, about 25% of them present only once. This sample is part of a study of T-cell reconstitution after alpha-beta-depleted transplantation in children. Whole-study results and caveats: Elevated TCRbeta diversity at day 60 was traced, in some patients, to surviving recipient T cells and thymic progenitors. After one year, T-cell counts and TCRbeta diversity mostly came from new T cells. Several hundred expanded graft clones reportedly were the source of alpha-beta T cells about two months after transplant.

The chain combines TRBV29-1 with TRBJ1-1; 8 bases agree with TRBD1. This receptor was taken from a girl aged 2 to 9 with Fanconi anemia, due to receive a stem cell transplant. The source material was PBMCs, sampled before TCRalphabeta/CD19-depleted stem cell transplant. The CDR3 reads CSVGVLGQGATEAFF. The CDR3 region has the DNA TGCAGCGTTGGGGTGTTAGGGCAGGGGGCCACTGAAGCTTTCTTT.